The entry below describes one T cell receptor (beta chain). Its antigen is not identified. The sample is drawn from a study of shared clonotypes between healthy human individuals. Study background: Used for every donor were three CD4 naive, three CD4 memory, two CD8 naive and one CD8 memory plate. Whole-study results and caveats: It was expected that sequencing depth would affect clonotype sharing among donors.

Researchers ran the assay at a deep level. Replicate PCRs for sorted subsets used 200 ng DNA; this equaled 30,000 to 35,000 T cell genomes. Data came from immunoSEQ multiplex PCR; TCRdb stores just in-frame clones and leaves some out. The sample holds 2 million or so clones, approximately 94% seen once. Naive CD8 cells were CD45RO-negative, positively selected for CCR7, excluding terminally differentiated effector memory CD45RA+ cells. The CDR3 extends over 11 amino acids. V was shortened by 5 bases and J by 5 bases, with 8 bases between the two germline ends. CDR1 and CDR2 (germline): SGHNT, YYREEE (reference sequence).

Sequenced material: naive CD8+ T cells sorted from blood. This chain uses TRBV5-4 with TRBJ2-7; D is undetermined. The TCR sequence derives from a man aged 18 to 29 in good health. The CDR3 sequence: CASREGHEQYF. DNA for the CDR3: TGTGCCAGCAGGGAAGGCCACGAGCAGTACTTC. Full variable domain (missing parts from reference TRBV5-4 and TRBJ2-7): ETGVTQSPTHLIKTRGQQVTLRCSSQSGHNTVSWYQQALGQGPQFIFQYYREEENGRGNFPPRFSGLQFPNYSSELNVNALELDDSALYLCASREGHEQYFGPGTRLTVT.